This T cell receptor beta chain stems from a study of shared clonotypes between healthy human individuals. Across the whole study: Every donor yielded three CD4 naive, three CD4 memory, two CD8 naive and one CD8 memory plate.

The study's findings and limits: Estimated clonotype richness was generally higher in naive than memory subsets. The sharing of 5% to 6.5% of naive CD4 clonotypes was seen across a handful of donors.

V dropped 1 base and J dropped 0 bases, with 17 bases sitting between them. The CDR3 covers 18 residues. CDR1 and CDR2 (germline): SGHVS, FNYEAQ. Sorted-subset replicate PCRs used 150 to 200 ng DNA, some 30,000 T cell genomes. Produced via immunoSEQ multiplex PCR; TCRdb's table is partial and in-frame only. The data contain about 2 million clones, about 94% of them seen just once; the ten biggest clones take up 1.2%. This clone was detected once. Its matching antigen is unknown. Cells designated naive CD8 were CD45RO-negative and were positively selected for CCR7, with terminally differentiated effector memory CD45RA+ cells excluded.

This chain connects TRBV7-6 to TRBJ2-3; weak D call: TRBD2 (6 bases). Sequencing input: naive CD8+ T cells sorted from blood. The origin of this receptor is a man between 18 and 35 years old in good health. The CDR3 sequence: CASSLEYFGTLSTDTQYF. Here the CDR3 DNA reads TGTGCCAGCAGCTTAGAGTATTTCGGGACTTTAAGCACAGATACGCAGTATTTT.